A single sample is the source of the 13 T cell receptor beta chains below, sequenced in a study of cytomegalovirus exposure and HLA in healthy donors. Both 60 Vbeta primers and 13 Jbeta primers went into the PCR. This table comes from immunoSEQ multiplex PCR, and its TCRdb copy is limited to in-frame clones, with some not included. Among about 140,000 clones, around four fifths were seen once, and the ten largest hold roughly 2.7%. Specimen: PBMCs. The receptors here all came from a boy aged 2 to 10 in good health and CMV-seronegative.

The chain is built from TRBV18 and TRBJ2-2; maybe TRBD2 (5 bases). Germline-derived CDR1 and CDR2 are KGHSH and LQKENI. V was pared by 1 base and J by 11 bases, with 17 bases between. The CDR3 sequence is 15 residues long. This chain's CDR3 is CASSPQAGRPAELFF. The CDR3 DNA reads TGTGCCAGCTCACCACAGGCGGGCAGGCCCGCTGAGCTGTTTTTT.

Here the CDR3 DNA reads TGTGCCAGCAGCGAAACCCTAAGGTATACAGGGGCGTCGAACACTGAAGCTTTCTTT. Translation: CASSETLRYTGASNTEAFF. The chain links TRBV2 to TRBJ1-1, with 7 bases matching TRBD1. With 6 bases clipped from V and 1 base from J, the junction kept 20 bases outside the gene matches. Germline CDR1 is SNHLY and CDR2 is FYNNEI. The CDR3 consists of 19 residues.

In DNA form, the CDR3 reads TGTGCCAGCAGTCCACTCGTGACTGAAGCTTTCTTT. Translation gives CASSPLVTEAFF. V usage is TRBV28 and J usage is TRBJ1-1; D remains ambiguous. V gave up 5 bases and J gave up 5 bases, with 9 bases separating them. The CDR3 consists of 12 residues. Germline CDR1 is MDHEN and CDR2 is SYDVKM.

V and J are TRBV21-1 and TRBJ1-3; the table's D call TRBD1 went unverified against the DNA. TRBV21-1 is flagged as a pseudogene. This CDR3 is 18 amino acids long. The CDR3 region is CASSKESQGALAGNTIYF. The CDR3, as DNA: TGTGCCAGCAGCAAAGAAAGTCAGGGGGCACTTGCTGGAAACACCATATATTTT.

By sample share, this clone is medium-sized. This same CDR3 is encoded by further DNA sequences in the sample. V gene TRBV6-5 combines with J gene TRBJ1-1; the D gene is possibly TRBD1 (6 bases). V dropped 10 bases and J dropped 7 bases, with 25 bases sitting between them. This CDR3 contains 15 residues. Germline CDR1 and CDR2: MNHEY and SVGAGI. CDR3 amino acids: CATRWGPEQPNEAFF. DNA for the CDR3: TGTGCCACCCGGTGGGGGCCTGAACAACCTAATGAAGCTTTCTTT.

The chain uses TRBV19 and TRBJ1-5; D possibly corresponds to TRBD1 (5 bases). Germline V gives CDR1 LNHDA, CDR2 SQIVND (reference sequence). Trimming took 4 bases from V and 4 from J, leaving 8 bases between them. This CDR3 is built from 13 residues. The CDR3 DNA is TGTGCCAGTAGTACGGGGGGGAATCAGCCCCAGCATTTT. This gives the protein CASSTGGNQPQHF.

The rearrangement joins TRBV13 to TRBJ2-5; 9 nucleotides agree with TRBD1. The CDR3 covers 14 residues. Germline V gene sequence: CDR1 PRHDT, CDR2 FYEKMQ (reference sequence). V dropped 5 bases and J dropped 4; count of bases not matched to a gene: 5. CDR3 loop: CASSRRGQGETQYF. The CDR3 DNA reads TGTGCCAGCAGCCGGAGGGGACAGGGAGAGACCCAGTACTTC.

The chain uses TRBV2 and TRBJ1-4, with D possibly being TRBD1 (5 bases). The V end lost 5 bases, the J end lost 8 bases, and 15 bases lay between the germline ends. Germline V gives CDR1 SNHLY, CDR2 FYNNEI. CDR3 length: 14 residues. The CDR3 protein is CASSRISQAEKLFF. The CDR3 nucleotides read TGTGCCAGCAGTCGGATCTCACAGGCGGAAAAACTGTTTTTT. Full variable domain (remainder filled in from reference TRBV2 and TRBJ1-4): EPEVTQTPSHQVTQMGQEVILRCVPISNHLYFYWYRQILGQKVEFLVSFYNNEISEKSEIFDDQFSVERPDGSNFTLKIRSTKLEDSAMYFCASSRISQAEKLFFGSGTQLSVL.

The chain couples TRBV4-1 to TRBJ2-1, with TRBD1 matching 10 bases. The V gene end was trimmed by 7 bases and the J gene end by 9 bases; junction bases not matched to a gene: 12. The CDR3 totals 15 residues. In germline, CDR1 is MGHRA, CDR2 YSYEKL. CDR3 sequence reads: CASKGGGTGAAEQFF. In DNA form, the CDR3 reads TGCGCCAGCAAAGGAGGCGGGACAGGGGCGGCTGAGCAGTTCTTC.

The chain joins TRBV18 to TRBJ2-5, with a weak D call TRBD1 (5 bases). The CDR3 spans 13 residues. V dropped 4 bases and J dropped 2 bases, with 8 bases sitting between them. The germline V gene encodes CDR1 KGHSH and CDR2 LQKENI. The CDR3 nucleotides are TGTGCCAGCTCACTCGGACAACAAGAGACCCAGTACTTC. Translation gives CASSLGQQETQYF.

This clone was observed a handful of times. The chain combines TRBV28 with TRBJ2-1; TRBD2 matches 8 bases. There are 16 residues in the CDR3. V lost 8 bases and J lost 8; bases outside the gene matches: 17. Germline V lookup: CDR1 MDHEN, CDR2 SYDVKM. The CDR3 protein is CASRSGGSGRADEQFF. Here the CDR3 DNA reads TGTGCCAGCCGGTCGGGGGGCAGCGGGAGAGCTGATGAGCAGTTCTTC.

A few counts support this clone. This chain links TRBV6-5 with TRBJ1-3; D not resolved. The CDR3 has 11 amino acids. Germline-derived CDR1 and CDR2 are MNHEY and SVGAGI. V lost 8 bases and J 8 bases, leaving 10 bases between the germline ends. The DNA for the CDR3 is TGTGCCAGCCGTTCGTCGGACACCATATATTTT. Encoded protein: CASRSSDTIYF.

This clone was observed once. The chain joins TRBV7-2 to TRBJ2-7; D unclear. The CDR3 covers 12 residues. CDR1 is SGHTA, CDR2 FQGNSA, per germline. V lost 5 bases, J lost 1 base, and 6 bases lay in between. The CDR3 DNA is TGTGCCAGCAGCCCTCCTTCCTACGAGCAGTACTTC. This gives the protein CASSPPSYEQYF.